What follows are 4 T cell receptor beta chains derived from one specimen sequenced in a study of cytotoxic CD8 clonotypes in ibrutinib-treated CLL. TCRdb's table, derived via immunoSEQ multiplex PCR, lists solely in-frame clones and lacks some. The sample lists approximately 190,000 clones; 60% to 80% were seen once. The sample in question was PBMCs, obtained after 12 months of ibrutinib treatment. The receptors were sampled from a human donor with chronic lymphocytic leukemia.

DNA of the CDR3: TGTGCCAGCCCTTTAACTAGCGCGCTCCAAGAGACCCAGTACTTC. It yields the protein CASPLTSALQETQYF. The chain uses TRBV25-1 and TRBJ2-5; 7 nucleotides agree with TRBD2. Unmatched junction bases numbered 10, after V lost 8 bases and J lost 1 base. The CDR3 is made up of 15 amino acids. Germline CDR1 is MGHDK and CDR2 is SYGVNS.

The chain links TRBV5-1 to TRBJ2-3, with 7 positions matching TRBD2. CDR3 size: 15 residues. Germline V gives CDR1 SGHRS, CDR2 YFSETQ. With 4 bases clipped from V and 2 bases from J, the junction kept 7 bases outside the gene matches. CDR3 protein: CASSPDGTNTDTQYF. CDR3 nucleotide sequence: TGCGCCAGCAGCCCGGACGGGACTAACACAGATACGCAGTATTTT.

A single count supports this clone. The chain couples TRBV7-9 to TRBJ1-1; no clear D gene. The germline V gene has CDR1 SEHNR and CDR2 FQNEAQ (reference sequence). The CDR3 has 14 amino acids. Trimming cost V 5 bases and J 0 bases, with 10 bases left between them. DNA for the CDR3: TGTGCCAGCAGCCCCCCCCCTATGAACACTGAAGCTTTCTTT. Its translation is CASSPPPMNTEAFF.

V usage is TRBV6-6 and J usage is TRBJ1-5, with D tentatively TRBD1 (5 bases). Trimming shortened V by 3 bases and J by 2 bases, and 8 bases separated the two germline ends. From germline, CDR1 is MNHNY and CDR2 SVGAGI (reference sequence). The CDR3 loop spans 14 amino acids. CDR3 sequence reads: CASSYQGGNQPQHF. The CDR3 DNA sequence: TGTGCCAGCAGTTATCAGGGTGGCAATCAGCCCCAGCATTTT.